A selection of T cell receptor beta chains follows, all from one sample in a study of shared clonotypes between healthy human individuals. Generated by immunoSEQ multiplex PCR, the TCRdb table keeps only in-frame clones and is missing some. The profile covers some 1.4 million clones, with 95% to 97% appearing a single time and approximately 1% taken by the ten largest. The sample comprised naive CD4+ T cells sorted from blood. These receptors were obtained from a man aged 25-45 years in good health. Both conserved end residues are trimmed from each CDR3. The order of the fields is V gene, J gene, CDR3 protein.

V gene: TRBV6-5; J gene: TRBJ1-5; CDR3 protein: ASGPYNQPQH
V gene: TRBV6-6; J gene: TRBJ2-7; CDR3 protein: ASSYNYEQY
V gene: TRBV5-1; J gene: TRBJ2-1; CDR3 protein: ASSSSGRSYNEQF
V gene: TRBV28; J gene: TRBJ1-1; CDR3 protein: ASMGTGEAF
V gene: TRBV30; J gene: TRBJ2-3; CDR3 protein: AWSVQQGVDTQY
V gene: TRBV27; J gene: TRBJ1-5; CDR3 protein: ASSPDRANQPQH
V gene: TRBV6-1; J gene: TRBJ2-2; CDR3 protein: ASSATGVGKNTGELF
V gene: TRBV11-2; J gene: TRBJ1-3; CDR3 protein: ASSSPLGRGRFYGNTIY
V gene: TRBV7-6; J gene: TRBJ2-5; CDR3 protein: ASSFGTYTMETQY
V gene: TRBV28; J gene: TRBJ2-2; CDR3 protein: ASSFQGLAPNTGELF
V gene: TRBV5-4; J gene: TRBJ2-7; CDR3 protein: ASSSFSVSGTHFYEQY
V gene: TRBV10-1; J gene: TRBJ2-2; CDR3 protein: ASSERGIGSGELF
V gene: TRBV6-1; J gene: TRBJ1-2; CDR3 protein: ASSKIGAALGYT
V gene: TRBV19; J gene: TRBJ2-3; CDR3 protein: ASSKLADTQY
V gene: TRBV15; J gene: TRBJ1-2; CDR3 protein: ATSSGWDYGYT
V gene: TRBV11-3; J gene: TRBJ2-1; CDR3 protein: ASSLRTSGRGDEQF
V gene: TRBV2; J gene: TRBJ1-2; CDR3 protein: ASSEALGVAYGYT
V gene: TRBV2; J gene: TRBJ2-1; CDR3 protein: ASALAGSYNEQF
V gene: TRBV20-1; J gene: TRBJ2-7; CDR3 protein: SASWLYEQY
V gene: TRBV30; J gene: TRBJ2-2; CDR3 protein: AWSGMNTGELF
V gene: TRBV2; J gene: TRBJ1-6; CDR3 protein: ASKGQGGSPLH
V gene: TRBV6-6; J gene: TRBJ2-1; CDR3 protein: ASSYGRTLREEQF
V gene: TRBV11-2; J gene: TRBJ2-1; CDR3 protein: ASSLESSRYNEQF
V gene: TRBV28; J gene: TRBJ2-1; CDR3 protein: ASSLQVREQF
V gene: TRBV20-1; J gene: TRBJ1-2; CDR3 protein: SASMDYGYT
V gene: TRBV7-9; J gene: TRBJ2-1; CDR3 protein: ASSAPGQGAYNEQF
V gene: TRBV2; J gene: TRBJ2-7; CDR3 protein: ASRREGLENYEQY
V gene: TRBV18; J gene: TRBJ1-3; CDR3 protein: ASSPGVPGNTIY
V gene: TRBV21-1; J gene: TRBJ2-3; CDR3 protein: ASSTSGPSVPSGTQY
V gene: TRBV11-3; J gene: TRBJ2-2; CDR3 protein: ASSQAWGDTGELF
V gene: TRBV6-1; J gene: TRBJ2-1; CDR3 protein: ASSRVDEQF
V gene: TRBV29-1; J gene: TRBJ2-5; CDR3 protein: SVPDWSWETQY
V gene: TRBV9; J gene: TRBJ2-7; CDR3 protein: ASSPPTGQPWEQY
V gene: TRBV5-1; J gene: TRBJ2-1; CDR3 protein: ASSLADSLAGYEQF
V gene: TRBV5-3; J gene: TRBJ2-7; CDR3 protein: ARSIQGELPRDYEQY
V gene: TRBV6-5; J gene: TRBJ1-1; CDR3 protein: ASSYTGAATEAF
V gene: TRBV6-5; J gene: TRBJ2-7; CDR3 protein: ASTTPGHEQY
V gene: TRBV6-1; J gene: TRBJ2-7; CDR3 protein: ASSVERGAYEQY
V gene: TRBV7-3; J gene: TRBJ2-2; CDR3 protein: ASSLNGRANTGELF
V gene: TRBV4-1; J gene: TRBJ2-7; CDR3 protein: ASSQDGRDYEQY
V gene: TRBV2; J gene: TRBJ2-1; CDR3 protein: ASSERLNEQF
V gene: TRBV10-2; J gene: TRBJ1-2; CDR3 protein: ASSEGQAGYT
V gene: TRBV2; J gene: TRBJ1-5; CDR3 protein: ASSEGGQPQH
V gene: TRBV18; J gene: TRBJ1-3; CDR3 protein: ASSPPGPSPGNTIY
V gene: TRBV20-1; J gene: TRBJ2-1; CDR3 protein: SASPGSPF
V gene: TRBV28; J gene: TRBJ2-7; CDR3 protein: ASSPPGYEQY
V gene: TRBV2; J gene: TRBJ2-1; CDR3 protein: ASTRTQYNEQF
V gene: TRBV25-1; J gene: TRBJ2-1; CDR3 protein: ASGGPAGTGGHNEQF
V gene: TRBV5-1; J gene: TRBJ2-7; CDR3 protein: ASSLRFGRIYEQY
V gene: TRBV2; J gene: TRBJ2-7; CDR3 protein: ARATPGTLSYEQY
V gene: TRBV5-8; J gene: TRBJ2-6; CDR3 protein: ASRVSGANVLT